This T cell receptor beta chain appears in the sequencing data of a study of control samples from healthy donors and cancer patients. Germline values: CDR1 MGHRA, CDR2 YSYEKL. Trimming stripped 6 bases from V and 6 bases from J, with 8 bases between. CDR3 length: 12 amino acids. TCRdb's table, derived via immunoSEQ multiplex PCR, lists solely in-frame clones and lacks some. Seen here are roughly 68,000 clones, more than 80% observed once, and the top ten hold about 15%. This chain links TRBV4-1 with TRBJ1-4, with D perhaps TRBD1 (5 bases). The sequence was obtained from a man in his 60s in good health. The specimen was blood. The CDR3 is CASRGGDEKLFF. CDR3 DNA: TGCGCCAGCAGGGGGGGGGATGAAAAACTGTTTTTT.